Following are 10 T cell receptor beta chains from one sample sequenced in a study of OX40 agonist ivuxolimab in advanced cancers. Data came from immunoSEQ multiplex PCR; TCRdb stores just in-frame clones and leaves some out. Of roughly 64,000 clones in the sample, 80% to 90% were seen once. The sample here was CD4+ or CD8+ T cells sorted from blood, taken in a trial of the OX40 agonist ivuxolimab. The receptors derive from an adult with an advanced solid tumor such as melanoma, head and neck, liver or kidney cancer.

This sequence joins TRBV7-6 and TRBJ1-1, with D perhaps TRBD1 (5 bases). The germline V gene encodes CDR1 SGHVS and CDR2 FNYEAQ. This CDR3 has 15 amino acids. Trimming left V 9 bases short and J 0 bases short, with 17 bases between. CDR3 bases: TGTGCCAGTTCTCGGGCGGACACTATGAACACTGAAGCTTTCTTT. This translates into CASSRADTMNTEAFF.

In its sample, this clone was seen once. The V and J genes are TRBV18 and TRBJ1-1; possibly TRBD1 for D (5 bases). V lost 5 bases and J 1 base, leaving 8 bases between the germline ends. CDR3 length equals 13 residues. From germline, CDR1 is KGHSH and CDR2 LQKENI. The CDR3 region is CASSRGENTEAFF. The CDR3, as DNA: TGTGCCAGCTCAAGAGGGGAGAACACTGAAGCTTTCTTT.

The chain links TRBV5-1 to TRBJ1-1, with D unresolved. The CDR3 length is 15 residues. Germline V gives CDR1 SGHRS, CDR2 YFSETQ. V dropped 2 bases and J dropped 0 bases, with 11 bases sitting between them. As DNA, the CDR3 is TGCGCCAGCAGCTTACACGCATTGCTGAACACTGAAGCTTTCTTT. Its protein product is CASSLHALLNTEAFF.

In regard to this clone: In the same sample, other DNA sequences code for this CDR3. The chain joins TRBV6-6 to TRBJ2-7; maybe TRBD1 (5 bases). CDR3 size: 13 residues. Trimming took off 0 bases at V and 4 bases at J, with 7 bases between the two ends. Germline values: CDR1 MNHNY, CDR2 SVGAGI (reference sequence). The CDR3 DNA is TGTGCCAGCAGTTACTCGGGGCCGTACGAGCAGTACTTC. It translates to CASSYSGPYEQYF.

The J gene is TRBJ2-3, the V gene TRBV28; perhaps TRBD1 as D (5 bases). Germline CDR1 MDHEN, CDR2 SYDVKM. The CDR3 extends over 14 amino acids. Deletions cut 7 bases from V and 6 bases from J, with 17 bases between. CDR3 protein: CASTVGQGGDTQYF. In DNA, the CDR3 is TGTGCCAGCACTGTCGGGCAGGGCGGCGATACGCAGTATTTT. Drawing the rest from reference TRBV28 and TRBJ2-3, the complete variable domain is DVKVTQSSRYLVKRTGEKVFLECVQDMDHENMFWYRQDPGLGLRLIYFSYDVKMKEKGDIPEGYSVSREKKERFSLILESASTNQTSMYLCASTVGQGGDTQYFGPGTRLTVL.

This clone was seen only once. The chain employs TRBV28 and TRBJ1-5; D may be TRBD1 (6 bases). V lost 5 bases and J lost 5, with 25 bases in between. The CDR3 is 18 residues long. The V gene's germline CDR1 is MDHEN and CDR2 SYDVKM. The CDR3 DNA reads as TGTGCCAGCAGTGCCTCTCCGGGGCTGGGGGCCCTCGATCAGCCCCAGCATTTT. This encodes CASSASPGLGALDQPQHF.

The chain carries TRBV11-1 and TRBJ1-2; TRBD1 matches at 10 bases. Germline CDR1 is SGHAT and CDR2 is FQDESV (reference sequence). This CDR3 spans 16 amino acids. V shed 5 bases and J 3 bases; nucleotides not matched to a gene: 9. The chain's CDR3 is CASSPGPGQGYYGYTF. The DNA of the CDR3 is TGTGCCAGCAGCCCAGGACCGGGACAGGGGTACTATGGCTACACCTTC.

This clone was detected only once. This chain joins TRBV6-5 and TRBJ1-6, with D maybe TRBD1 (5 bases). With 4 bases removed from V and 7 bases from J, the gap between germline ends came to 8 bases. Germline V CDR1 and CDR2: MNHEY, SVGAGI. The CDR3 length is 13 residues. The CDR3 region has the DNA TGTGCCAGCAGTTCAGGGTACAATTCACCCCTCCACTTT. Amino acids: CASSSGYNSPLHF.

The rearrangement uses TRBV5-1 and TRBJ2-7, with D unresolved. V shed 0 bases and J shed 0 bases, with 4 bases lying between them. Germline CDR1 and CDR2: SGHRS and YFSETQ. The length of the CDR3 is 13 residues. CDR3 loop: CASSLEGSYEQYF. As DNA, the CDR3 is TGCGCCAGCAGCTTGGAGGGCTCCTACGAGCAGTACTTC.

This clone occurred once. The V gene is TRBV6-5, the J gene TRBJ1-1; 8 nucleotides line up with TRBD1. The CDR3 sequence is 13 residues long. After removal of 2 bases from V and 8 bases from J, the junction contained 4 bases not matched to a gene. CDR1 MNHEY and CDR2 SVGAGI come from the germline V gene. This CDR3 is CASSYHRGGEAFF. The CDR3 bases are TGTGCCAGCAGTTACCACAGGGGGGGGGAAGCTTTCTTT.